These T cell receptor beta chains were read from a single sample in a study of OX40 agonist ivuxolimab in advanced cancers. Assay: immunoSEQ multiplex PCR; the TCRdb copy retains only in-frame clones and omits some. Altogether 75,000 to 100,000 clones are present, more than 75% being singletons, with the ten largest covering roughly 2.1%. Material: CD4+ or CD8+ T cells sorted from blood, obtained in a trial of the OX40 agonist ivuxolimab. These receptors all come from an adult with an advanced solid tumor such as melanoma, head and neck, liver or kidney cancer. Each CDR3 is given with its conserved first and last residue.

TRBV27	18	TRBJ2-3	CASSSIAGGTFSTDTQYF
TRBV28	18	TRBJ1-2	CASNRQLGTEPHFYGYTF
TRBV6-5	14	TRBJ1-5	CASSLGQGNQPQHF
TRBV7-3	13	TRBJ1-1	CASSLIMNTEAFF
TRBV20-1	11	TRBJ1-1	CGVGWNTEAFF
TRBV30	13	TRBJ2-5	CAWRNTGVETQYF
TRBV19	14	TRBJ2-7	CASRLRGGTYEQYF
TRBV4-1	15	TRBJ2-3	CASSQSGRERDTQYF
TRBV11-2	16	TRBJ2-3	CASSLYGGFLTDTQYF
TRBV5-6	14	TRBJ1-6	CASSLDRGLSPLHF
TRBV28	14	TRBJ2-7	CASSATRGQREQYF
TRBV10-3	12	TRBJ2-7	CAISESRVEQYF
TRBV29-1	14	TRBJ2-5	CSVELGRLQETQYF
TRBV19	15	TRBJ2-4	CASSISSGSRVIQYF
TRBV28	15	TRBJ2-7	CASSHGTSGTYEQYF
TRBV5-1	13	TRBJ1-2	CASSSTENYGYTF